The T cell receptor (beta chain) described here comes from a study of blood T cell repertoires in COVID-19. Across the study: Sites across the United States, Italy and Spain contributed samples from acute and convalescent COVID-19. T cells, B-cell-depleted T cells, or PBMCs provided the cDNA or gDNA that served as material.

The CDR3 spans 13 residues. CDR1 is MDHEN and CDR2 is SYDVKM in the germline V gene. Trimming took 6 bases from V and 7 from J, leaving 10 bases between them. Original handling: It was from reference gene primer amplification that nucleated cell counts were estimated. The data were produced by immunoSEQ multiplex PCR, yet TCRdb's version contains in-frame clones alone and is incomplete. D and trimming come from the DNA, and the V and J calls and clone size come from that table. The sample carries more than 50,000 clones, roughly 87% recorded once. The rearrangement uses TRBV28 and TRBJ1-6, with D perhaps TRBD1 (6 bases). This TCR came from a man aged 55-75 years with active COVID-19. The sample comprised peripheral blood. This CDR3 reads CASRRDINSPLHF. The CDR3 DNA follows: TGTGCCAGCAGAAGGGACATCAATTCACCCCTCCACTTT.